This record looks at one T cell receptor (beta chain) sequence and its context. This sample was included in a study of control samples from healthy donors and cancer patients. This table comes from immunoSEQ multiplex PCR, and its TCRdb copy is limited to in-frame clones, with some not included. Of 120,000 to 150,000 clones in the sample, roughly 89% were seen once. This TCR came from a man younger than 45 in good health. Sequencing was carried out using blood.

CDR3 sequence: CASGLAKTGTQTNEKLFF. The CDR3, as DNA: TGTGCTAGTGGTTTGGCTAAGACCGGGACACAAACTAATGAAAAACTGTTTTTT. The J gene is TRBJ1-4, the V gene TRBV12-5; a possible D gene is TRBD1 (6 bases). This CDR3 has 18 amino acids. Germline CDR1 and CDR2: LGHNT and FRNRAP. The V end was cut by 1 base, the J end by 1 base, with 16 bases between.